This T cell receptor beta chain was sequenced for a study of T-cell reconstitution after alpha-beta-depleted transplantation in children. This clonotype was detected ten times or more. Molecular barcoding with unique molecular identifiers was used for the TCRbeta library. TCRdb re-derived calls from the PCR reads in MiXCR, one entry per CDR3 protein. The table includes 600,000 to 700,000 distinct CDR3 sequences, 16% detected once. This CDR3 contains 13 residues. Germline CDR1 SGHDT, CDR2 YYEEEE. V lost 4 bases, J lost 0 bases, and 8 bases lay in between. This chain connects TRBV5-6 to TRBJ2-7; no firm D call. The TCR was taken from a human donor who donated a stem cell graft to a child with acute myeloid leukemia. The sample consisted of PBMCs from the stem cell graft donor, taken from the stem cell graft. The CDR3 nucleotides are TGTGCCAGCAGCACCCCATACTCCTACGAGCAGTACGTC. Encoded protein: CASSTPYSYEQYV.